Detailed here is one T cell receptor beta chain. The sample is drawn from a study of blood T cell repertoires in COVID-19. Study overall: Samples representing acute and convalescent COVID-19 were sourced from the United States, Italy and Spain. Sources were T cells, B-cell-depleted T cells, or PBMCs; the material itself was cDNA or gDNA.

With 5 bases clipped from V and 4 bases from J, the junction kept 8 bases outside the gene matches. The CDR3 contains 18 residues. CDR1 and CDR2 (germline): SGHTA, FQGNSA. Those enrolled in Seattle joined during active infection and were followed longitudinally afterward. In the authors' workflow: By means of reference gene primer amplification, nucleated cell counts were estimated. The method was immunoSEQ multiplex PCR; TCRdb's version includes in-frame clones alone and lacks a portion of them. V, J and clone size are those of that table, while D and trimming were read from the DNA. This sample has around 300,000 clones, with over 80% found just once.

What was sequenced was peripheral blood. The sequence was obtained from a woman between 45 and 60 years old with COVID-19, enrolled during active disease. V gene TRBV7-2 combines with J gene TRBJ2-2, with 15 positions matching TRBD2. The chain's CDR3 is CASSTGLAGGLGTGELFF. CDR3 nucleotides: TGTGCCAGCAGCACCGGACTAGCGGGAGGGCTCGGCACCGGGGAGCTGTTTTTT. The full variable domain, with the rest looked up from reference TRBV7-2 and TRBJ2-2, is GAGVSQSPSNKVTEKGKDVELRCDPISGHTALYWYRQSLGQGLEFLIYFQGNSAPDKSGLPSDRFSAERTGGSVSTLTIQRTQQEDSAVYLCASSTGLAGGLGTGELFFGEGSRLTVL.